This T cell receptor (beta chain) was found in a study of monozygotic twins with inflammatory bowel disease. Regarding the study as a whole: IBD patients displayed reduced TCRbeta diversity (inverse Simpson) when set against healthy co-twins. The data did not back a single strong IBD-associated clonotype or signal. IBD patients share fewer clonotypes with other people than healthy twins do, especially with disease activity. Patient repertoires may have gained variability from differing immunosuppressive treatments.

CDR1 is MGHDK and CDR2 is SYGVNS in the germline V gene. There are 13 residues in the CDR3. Turning to this clonotype: Its specificity is unknown.

TCRdb derives one entry per CDR3 protein from the 5' RACE reads, leaving out DNA. This listing includes about 160,000 distinct CDR3 sequences. The sample comprised blood. The sequence came from a human donor with ulcerative colitis or Crohn's disease, or a healthy co-twin of an affected twin (not recorded which). J is TRBJ1-1 and V is TRBV25-1; as DNA is missing, the TRBD1 call by TCRdb cannot be tested. The CDR3 spells CASSPPGQGKAFF.